This T cell receptor (beta chain) derives from a study of cytomegalovirus exposure and HLA in healthy donors (TCRdb year 2017). Regarding the study in general: The 500 to 800 repertoires of the first cohort and the 95 to 150 validation repertoires were produced on the same platform, according to a later analysis. High-throughput TCR immunosequencing, statistical association of individual TCRs with disease status, and machine learning were combined to predict cytomegalovirus infection status. In addition to the first cohort of several hundred subjects, a separate validation cohort of some 120 different subjects was used. The study aimed to test whether signatures of past pathogen exposure could be identified by cataloging public T cell receptors.

Donors formed part of the validation cohort, which comprised 120 subjects and was distinct from the first cohort of fewer than 750 subjects. As regards this clone: Its cognate antigen has yet to be identified. Per-nucleotide qualities are absent, and no much larger clonotype sits a single base away.

Library preparation employed the immunoSEQ multiplex PCR assay. The published analysis was carried out like this. To diagnose cytomegalovirus status from the catalog of TCR beta chain sequences, a statistical classification framework was built. TCRdb took this table from immuneACCESS and kept in-frame rearrangements with V and J called. Such tables lack part of the clones; where checked against another copy, unresolved V genes explain under half of the gap, and the rest is unexplained. V and J calls and clone size are copied from that table; D and trimming were computed from the DNA. For this sample the table gives 110,000 to 150,000 clones, of which roughly 89% were detected only once. The top ten clonotypes cover about 9.9% of the sample. Points the paper makes about the study in general: A later analysis lacked HLA typing for the validation cohort, so it scored co-occurrence in that cohort across all 120 repertoires. The classifier was reported to diagnose cytomegalovirus status with high specificity and sensitivity in both the original cohort and the validation cohort. According to the authors, the approach could potentially be generalized to other disease states and immunological phenotypes. In the study, approximately 160 TCR beta chains were listed as associated with cytomegalovirus. A later analysis found that TCRs clustered in the first cohort also tended to co-occur in the approximately 120 validation repertoires, with more than 90% of cluster scores above 0. A few of the identified cytomegalovirus-associated TCR beta chains were confirmed in vitro to be specific for cytomegalovirus antigens. While some public TCRs were present in many individuals, most TCR sequences turned up only very rarely across donors.

The germline V and J ends show losses of 5 bases and 5 bases respectively, and no gene match explains 7 bases of the junction. Taken from the germline V gene (reference sequence), the CDR1 and CDR2 loops are SEHNR and FQNEAQ. The CDR3 goes from the cysteine to the phenylalanine over 14 residues. This entry keeps only the CDR3 DNA: 42 bases, framed from base 1. This receptor was identified in a woman younger than 30 in good health and CMV-seropositive. The sequencing sample was made of PBMCs. Here the chain combines TRBV7-9 and TRBJ2-5, and 8 junction bases match TRBD1. The CDR3 in this case is CASSARQGMETQYF. The base sequence is TGTGCCAGCAGCGCAAGACAGGGGATGGAGACCCAGTACTTC.